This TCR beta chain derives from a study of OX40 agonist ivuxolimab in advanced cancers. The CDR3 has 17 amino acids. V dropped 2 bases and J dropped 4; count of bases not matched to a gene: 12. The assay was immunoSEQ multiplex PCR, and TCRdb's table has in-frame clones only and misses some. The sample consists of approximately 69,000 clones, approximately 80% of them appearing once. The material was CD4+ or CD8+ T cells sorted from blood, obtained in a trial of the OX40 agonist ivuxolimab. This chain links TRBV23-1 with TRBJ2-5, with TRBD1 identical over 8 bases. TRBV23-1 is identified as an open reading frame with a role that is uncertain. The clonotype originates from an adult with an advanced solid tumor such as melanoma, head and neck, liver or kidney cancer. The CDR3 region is CASSQNPGQGVGETQYF. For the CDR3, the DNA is TGCGCCAGCAGTCAAAATCCCGGACAGGGCGTAGGAGAGACCCAGTACTTC.